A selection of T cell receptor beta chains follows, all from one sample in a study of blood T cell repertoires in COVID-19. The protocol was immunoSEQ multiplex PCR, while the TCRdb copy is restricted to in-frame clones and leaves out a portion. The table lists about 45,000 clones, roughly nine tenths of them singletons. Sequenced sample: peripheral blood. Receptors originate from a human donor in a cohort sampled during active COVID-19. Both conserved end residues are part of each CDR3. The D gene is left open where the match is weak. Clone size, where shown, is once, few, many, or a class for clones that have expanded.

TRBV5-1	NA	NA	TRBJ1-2	CASSVDPGAFRGYTF	TGCGCCAGCAGCGTTGATCCGGGAGCATTTAGAGGCTACACCTTC
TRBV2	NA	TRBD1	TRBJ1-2	CALTGQGDGYTF	TGTGCCTTGACGGGACAGGGTGATGGCTACACCTTC
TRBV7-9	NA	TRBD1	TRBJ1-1	CASSSRYGTGEAFF	TGTGCCAGCAGCTCTCGGTATGGGACAGGTGAAGCTTTCTTT
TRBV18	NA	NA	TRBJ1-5	CASSPGPDQPQHF	TGTGCCAGCTCACCAGGGCCCGACCAGCCCCAGCATTTT
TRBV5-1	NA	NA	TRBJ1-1	CASSLQSNTEAFF	TGCGCCAGCAGTTTACAGTCGAACACTGAAGCTTTCTTT
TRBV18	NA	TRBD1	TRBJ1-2	CASSLTGQVMANTF	TGTGCCAGCTCACTAACGGGACAGGTCATGGCTAACACCTTC
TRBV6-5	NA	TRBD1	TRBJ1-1	CASSSGTGGDTEAFF	TGTGCCAGCAGTTCCGGGACAGGCGGTGACACTGAAGCTTTCTTT
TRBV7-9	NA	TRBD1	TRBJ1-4	CASSEVEGAELFF	TGTGCCAGCAGCGAGGTGGAGGGGGCGGAACTGTTTTTT
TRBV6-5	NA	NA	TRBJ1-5	CASSYSSTERNQPQHF	TGTGCCAGCAGTTACTCGAGCACGGAGCGCAATCAGCCCCAGCATTTT
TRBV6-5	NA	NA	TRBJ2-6	CASSPTGTGANVLTF	TGTGCCAGCAGTCCAACAGGGACTGGGGCCAACGTCCTGACTTTC
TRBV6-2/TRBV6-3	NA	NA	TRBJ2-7	CASSRGVGTEPLRNEQYF	TGTGCCAGCAGCCGGGGGGTCGGGACAGAACCTCTACGAAACGAGCAGTACTTC
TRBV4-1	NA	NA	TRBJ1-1	CASSPTSGQFNPRMNTEAFF	TGCGCCAGCAGTCCTACGTCCGGACAGTTCAATCCAAGAATGAACACTGAAGCTTTCTTT
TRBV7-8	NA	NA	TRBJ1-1	CASSPRGSYTEAFF	TGTGCCAGCAGCCCACGAGGCTCTTACACTGAAGCTTTCTTT
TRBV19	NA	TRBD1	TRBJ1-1	CASSTGGNTEAFF	TGTGCCAGTAGTACAGGGGGGAACACTGAAGCTTTCTTT
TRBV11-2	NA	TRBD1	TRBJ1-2	CASSSLKWGTADGYTF	TGTGCCAGCAGCTCCCTCAAATGGGGGACAGCAGATGGCTACACCTTC
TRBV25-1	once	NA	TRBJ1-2	CASRIDSSEYTF	TGTGCCAGCAGGATTGACAGCTCCGAGTACACCTTC
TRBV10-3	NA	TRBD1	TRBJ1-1	CAISEMVWDRVETEAFF	TGTGCCATCAGTGAGATGGTGTGGGACAGGGTAGAAACTGAAGCTTTCTTT
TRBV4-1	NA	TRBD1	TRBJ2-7	CASSQGQGVYEQYF	TGCGCCAGCAGCCAGGGACAGGGAGTGTACGAGCAGTACTTC
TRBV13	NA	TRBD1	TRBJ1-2	CASSLDPGGNYGYTF	TGTGCCAGCAGCTTAGACCCAGGGGGCAACTATGGCTACACCTTC
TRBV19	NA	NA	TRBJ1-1	CASSFRRGMNTEAFF	TGTGCCAGTAGCTTCCGACGGGGGATGAACACTGAAGCTTTCTTT
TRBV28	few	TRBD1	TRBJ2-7	CASTQGQENYEQYF	TGTGCCAGCACGCAGGGACAGGAGAACTACGAGCAGTACTTC
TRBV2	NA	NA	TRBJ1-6	CASKEEQNSPLHF	TGTGCCAGCAAGGAGGAGCAGAATTCACCCCTCCACTTT
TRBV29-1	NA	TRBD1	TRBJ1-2	CSVARAGDSALYGYTF	TGCAGCGTTGCTCGAGCGGGGGACAGCGCCCTTTATGGCTACACCTTC
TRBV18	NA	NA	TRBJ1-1	CASSPGGAWSTEAFF	TGTGCCAGCTCACCGGGGGGGGCTTGGAGCACTGAAGCTTTCTTT
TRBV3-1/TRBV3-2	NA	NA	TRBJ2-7	CASSQEEGKEQYF	TGTGCCAGCAGCCAAGAGGAGGGGAAAGAGCAGTACTTC
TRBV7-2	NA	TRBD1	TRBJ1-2	CASSLLDRGSLYTF	TGTGCCAGCAGCTTATTAGACAGGGGGAGCCTCTACACCTTC
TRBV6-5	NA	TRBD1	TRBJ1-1	CASSRQGAYEAFF	TGTGCCAGCAGTAGACAGGGAGCCTATGAAGCTTTCTTT
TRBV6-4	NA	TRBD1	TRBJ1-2	CASSAGRGDYGYTF	TGTGCCAGCAGTGCCGGCAGGGGGGATTATGGCTACACCTTC
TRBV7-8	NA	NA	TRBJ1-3	CASSLDGFSGNTIYF	TGTGCCAGCAGCTTAGACGGTTTCTCTGGAAACACCATATATTTT
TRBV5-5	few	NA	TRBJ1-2	CASSFGVGGYTF	TGTGCCAGCAGCTTCGGGGTAGGTGGCTACACCTTC
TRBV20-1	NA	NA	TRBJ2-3	CSASSGFTTDTQYF	TGCAGTGCTAGTTCGGGGTTCACGACAGATACGCAGTATTTT
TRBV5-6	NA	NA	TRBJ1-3	CASSSKAGNTIYF	TGTGCCAGCAGTTCTAAAGCTGGAAACACCATATATTTT
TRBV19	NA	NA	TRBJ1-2	CASSMASNYGYTF	TGTGCCAGTAGTATGGCCTCTAACTATGGCTACACCTTC
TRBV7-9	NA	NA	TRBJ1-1	CASSFTAGVGTEAFF	TGTGCCAGCAGCTTTACCGCAGGGGTAGGGACTGAAGCTTTCTTT
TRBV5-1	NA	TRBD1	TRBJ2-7	CASSLGTEGQTHF	TGCGCCAGCAGCTTGGGAACCGAGGGACAGACCCACTTC
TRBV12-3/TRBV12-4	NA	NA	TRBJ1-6	CASSLGAGSPLHF	TGTGCCAGCAGTTTAGGGGCGGGGTCACCCCTCCACTTT
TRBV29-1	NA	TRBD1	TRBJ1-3	CSVRDSSGNTIYF	TGCAGCGTCCGGGACAGCTCTGGAAACACCATATATTTT
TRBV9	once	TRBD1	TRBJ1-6	CASSARTGLSLHF	TGTGCCAGCAGCGCTAGGACAGGACTTTCCCTCCACTTT
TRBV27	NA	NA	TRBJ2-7	CASTTLGGAYEQYF	TGTGCCAGCACCACCCTCGGGGGAGCCTACGAGCAGTACTTC
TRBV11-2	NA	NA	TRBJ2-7	CASSLDRWGAGPYEQYF	TGTGCCAGCAGCTTAGATAGGTGGGGCGCTGGGCCCTACGAGCAGTACTTC
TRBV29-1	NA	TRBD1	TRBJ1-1	CSSWTGGVTEAFF	TGCAGCAGCTGGACAGGGGGCGTCACTGAAGCTTTCTTT
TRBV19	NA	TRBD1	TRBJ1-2	CASSTPDRFNGYTF	TGTGCCAGTAGTACCCCGGACAGGTTTAATGGCTACACCTTC
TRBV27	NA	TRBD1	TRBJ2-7	CASNTRTGGNRAYEQYF	TGTGCCAGCAACACGCGGACAGGGGGGAACCGGGCCTACGAGCAGTACTTC
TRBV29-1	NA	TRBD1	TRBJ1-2	CSVRQGSYYGYTF	TGCAGCGTTAGACAGGGATCTTACTATGGCTACACCTTC
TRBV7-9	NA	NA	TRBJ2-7	CASSKNTGPYEQYF	TGTGCCAGCTCTAAAAACACAGGACCCTACGAGCAGTACTTC
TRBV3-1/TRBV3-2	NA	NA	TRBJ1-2	CASSQVLAALSSYTF	TGTGCCAGCAGCCAAGTGCTGGCGGCCCTTTCAAGCTACACCTTC
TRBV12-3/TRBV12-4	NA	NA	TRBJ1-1	CASRNRNTEAFF	TGTGCCAGCAGGAACAGAAACACTGAAGCTTTCTTT
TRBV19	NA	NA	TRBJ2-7	CASSILGGRGYEQYF	TGTGCCAGTAGTATCCTTGGGGGAAGGGGGTACGAGCAGTACTTC
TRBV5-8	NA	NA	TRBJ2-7	CASRAAGNLYEQYF	TGTGCCAGCAGAGCTGCAGGGAACCTCTACGAGCAGTACTTC
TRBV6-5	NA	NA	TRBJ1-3	CASSWSVSGNTIYF	TGTGCCAGCAGTTGGTCAGTCTCTGGAAACACCATATATTTT
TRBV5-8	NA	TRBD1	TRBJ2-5	CASSWYRGQETQYF	TGTGCCAGCAGCTGGTACAGGGGCCAAGAGACCCAGTACTTC
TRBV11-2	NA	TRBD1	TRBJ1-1	CASSSLRQGNGEAFF	TGTGCCAGCAGCTCTCTACGACAGGGTAATGGTGAAGCTTTCTTT
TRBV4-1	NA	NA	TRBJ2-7	CASSQDQSRSYEQYF	TGCGCCAGCAGCCAAGATCAGTCACGCTCCTACGAGCAGTACTTC
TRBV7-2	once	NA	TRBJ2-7	CASSPVPQESGEQYF	TGTGCCAGCAGCCCCGTCCCCCAGGAATCTGGTGAGCAGTACTTC
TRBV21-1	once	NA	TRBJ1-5	CASIQSSPAGGPPIDSNQPQHF	TGTGCCAGCATTCAATCATCCCCGGCAGGGGGCCCTCCTATCGATAGCAATCAGCCCCAGCATTTT